This T cell receptor beta chain originates from a study of technical replicates of blood from a few donors. The CDR3 totals 14 residues. Trimming removed 3 bases at V and 2 bases at J, with 10 bases between. Germline CDR1 is SGHRS and CDR2 is YFSETQ. This table comes from immunoSEQ multiplex PCR, and its TCRdb copy is limited to in-frame clones, with some not included. The sample holds over 70,000 clones; approximately 92% are singletons and the top ten take 0.4% to 0.45%. Source material: T cells isolated from PBMCs. The J gene is TRBJ2-3, the V gene TRBV5-1; the D is unclear. The source is a human donor in good health. This chain's CDR3 is CASSSRGYTDTQYF. CDR3 sequence (DNA): TGCGCCAGCAGCTCCAGAGGTTACACAGATACGCAGTATTTT. The full variable domain, its missing parts supplied by reference TRBV5-1 and TRBJ2-3, is KAGVTQTPRYLIKTRGQQVTLSCSPISGHRSVSWYQQTPGQGLQFLFEYFSETQRNKGNFPGRFSGRQFSNSRSEMNVSTLELGDSALYLCASSSRGYTDTQYFGPGTRLTVL.